Following are 9 T cell receptor beta chains from one sample sequenced in a study of spatial heterogeneity in lung cancer. TCRdb passed the 5' RACE reads through MiXCR, listing each CDR3 protein once. The sample records 5,500 to 7,000 distinct CDR3 sequences, about 13% being singletons. Regarding time point: sample taken at primary tumor resection. The starting material was normal lung tissue next to the tumor, obtained at surgery. Receptor source: a female donor with early-stage non-small cell lung cancer.

In its sample, this clonotype was seen a few times. The chain combines TRBV5-1 with TRBJ2-3; D unresolved. Trimming removed 7 bases at V and 0 bases at J, with 12 bases between. Germline CDR1 is SGHRS and CDR2 is YFSETQ. The CDR3 length is 14 residues. In nucleotides, the CDR3 is TGCGCCAGCCGTCTCCGGGTTAGCACAGATACGCAGTATTTT. Its protein is CASRLRVSTDTQYF.

The J gene is TRBJ2-1, the V gene TRBV7-2, with D hard to call. V lost 4 bases to trimming and J lost 2 bases, with 6 bases between them. Germline CDR1 and CDR2: SGHTA and FQGNSA. The CDR3 contains 13 residues. The CDR3, as DNA: TGTGCCAGCAGCTCCATAACCTACAATGAGCAGTTCTTC. This translates into CASSSITYNEQFF. The full variable domain, in which reference TRBV7-2 and TRBJ2-1 provide the parts outside the CDR3, is GAGVSQSPSNKVTEKGKDVELRCDPISGHTALYWYRQSLGQGLEFLIYFQGNSAPDKSGLPSDRFSAERTGGSVSTLTIQRTQQEDSAVYLCASSSITYNEQFFGPGTRLTVL.

This clonotype rates as medium-sized. The V call is TRBV13, the J call TRBJ1-2; D uncertain. Germline loops: CDR1 PRHDT, CDR2 FYEKMQ (reference sequence). V gave up 5 bases and J gave up 3 bases, with 13 bases separating them. This CDR3 is 14 amino acids long. The CDR3 protein is CASSKGKQYYGYTF. The CDR3 bases are TGTGCCAGCAGCAAGGGCAAACAGTACTATGGCTACACCTTC. The full variable domain, in which reference TRBV13 and TRBJ1-2 provide the parts outside the CDR3, is AAGVIQSPRHLIKEKRETATLKCYPIPRHDTVYWYQQGPGQDPQFLISFYEKMQSDKGSIPDRFSAQQFSDYHSELNMSSLELGDSALYFCASSKGKQYYGYTFGSGTRLTVV.

The table lists this clonotype with many counts. The V call is TRBV28, the J call TRBJ1-2; D is unresolved. This CDR3 has 14 residues. Germline V gives CDR1 MDHEN, CDR2 SYDVKM. Deletions cut 3 bases from V and 5 bases from J, with 13 bases between. CDR3 sequence (DNA): TGTGCCAGCAGTTTCATCGTCTGGTATTATGGCTACACCTTC. Protein sequence: CASSFIVWYYGYTF.

This clonotype was counted many times. V usage is TRBV2 and J usage is TRBJ2-3; D might be TRBD1 or TRBD2, each matching 6 bases. This CDR3 region has 14 residues. The germline V and J ends were trimmed by 4 bases and 2 bases, with 10 bases remaining between them. CDR1 is SNHLY and CDR2 is FYNNEI in the germline V gene. The CDR3, as DNA: TGTGCCAGCAGTGGGGGGGCCCCCACAGATACGCAGTATTTT. Its translation is CASSGGAPTDTQYF.

The sample holds a few counts of this clonotype. The V call is TRBV7-2, the J call TRBJ2-1; 10 positions match TRBD2. The V segment lost 2 bases and the J segment 0 bases; nucleotides outside the gene matches: 4. This CDR3 is built from 17 residues. CDR1 and CDR2 (germline): SGHTA, FQGNSA. In nucleotides, the CDR3 is TGTGCCAGCAGCTTATTGGGACTAGCGAGCTCCTACAATGAGCAGTTCTTC. This gives the protein CASSLLGLASSYNEQFF.

This clonotype came up once. The chain links TRBV10-3 to TRBJ2-7; D is tentatively TRBD1 or TRBD2 (5 bases each). CDR3 length equals 11 residues. V dropped 2 bases and J dropped 12 bases, with 11 bases sitting between them. CDR1 is ENHRY and CDR2 is SYGVKD in the germline V gene. The CDR3 sequence: CAISEGTVGYF. Here the CDR3 DNA reads TGTGCCATCAGTGAGGGGACGGTGGGGTACTTC.

This clonotype ranks as large. The rearrangement uses TRBV21-1 and TRBJ2-3; the table's TRBD2 call for D was not verified on the DNA. TRBV21-1 is termed a pseudogene. This CDR3 spans 17 amino acids. The CDR3 protein is CANLPSSGLAGRYTQYF. The CDR3 nucleotides read TGTGCCAACCTCCCCAGTTCGGGACTAGCGGGAAGGTATACGCAGTATTTT.

In its sample, this clonotype was seen many times. The chain joins TRBV6-5 to TRBJ1-6, with 8 bases identical to TRBD1. CDR3 length: 15 amino acids. After removal of 5 bases from V and 9 bases from J, the junction contained 9 bases not matched to a gene. CDR1 MNHEY and CDR2 SVGAGI come from the germline V gene. CDR3 DNA sequence: TGTGCCAGCAGTGCCTCATTCACAGGGGGTTCACCCCTCCACTTT. Amino acids: CASSASFTGGSPLHF.